Each of the 27 T cell receptor beta chains below was sequenced from the same sample in a study of blood T cell repertoires in COVID-19. Method: immunoSEQ multiplex PCR; TCRdb's copy keeps in-frame clones and lacks some. This table has around 180,000 clones, almost 80% appearing once. The sequenced material came from peripheral blood. The origin of the receptors is a man in his 60s with active or convalescent COVID-19.

Concerning this clone: One end of the junction is discordant with germline, which a read error may explain. The chain joins TRBV2 to TRBJ2-3, with 12 bases matching TRBD2. This CDR3 region has 10 residues. CDR1 SNHLY and CDR2 FYNNEI come from the germline V gene. CDR3 coding DNA: TGTGCCAGCAGTGAACTAGCGGGGGGGTTT. This sequence encodes CASSELAGGF.

This chain joins TRBV27 and TRBJ2-7; 7 bases map to TRBD2. CDR3 length: 13 residues. Germline trimming cut 11 bases from V and 0 bases from J; bases unmatched to any gene: 7. CDR1 is MNHEY and CDR2 is SMNVEV in the germline V gene (reference sequence). In DNA, the CDR3 is TGTGCCGCTAGAGGCGGGAGCTCCTACGAGCAGTACTTC. Translated, it gives CAARGGSSYEQYF.

This clone was seen only a few times. This chain uses TRBV6-6 with TRBJ2-7; 12 bases map to TRBD1. Germline-derived CDR1 and CDR2 are MNHNY and SVGAGI (reference sequence). V was clipped by 4 bases and J by 5 bases; unmatched bases: 6. The CDR3 contains 15 residues. The CDR3 region has the DNA TGTGCCAGCAGTTTGGGGACAGGGGGCGGGAACGAGCAGTACTTC. Amino acid sequence: CASSLGTGGGNEQYF.

The chain uses TRBV9 and TRBJ2-2, with 9 bases aligning to TRBD1. In germline, CDR1 is SGDLS, CDR2 YYNGEE. The CDR3 extends over 15 amino acids. Germline trimming cut 1 base from V and 7 bases from J; bases unmatched to any gene: 5. The CDR3 region is CASSVMTGGVGELFF. The CDR3 DNA reads as TGTGCCAGCAGCGTAATGACAGGGGGAGTCGGGGAGCTGTTTTTT.

V and J are TRBV7-3 and TRBJ2-7; TRBD1 matches 7 bases. The CDR3 sequence is 15 residues long. The trim removed 5 bases at V and 0 bases at J, leaving 7 bases unmatched. Germline V gene lookup returns CDR1 SGHTA and CDR2 FQGTGA. In DNA form, the CDR3 reads TGTGCCAGCAGCCCAGGACAGGCGGCCTCCTACGAGCAGTACTTC. Residues: CASSPGQAASYEQYF.

V is TRBV2 and J is TRBJ2-2, with D maybe TRBD1 (6 bases). Germline CDR1 SNHLY, CDR2 FYNNEI. Trimming took 6 bases from V and 5 from J, leaving 10 bases between them. CDR3 length: 13 residues. CDR3 bases: TGTGCCAGCAGAACAGGGCTGACCGGGGAGCTGTTTTTT. Its translation is CASRTGLTGELFF.

This clone came up once. The CDR3 loop reads CASSGGTSEYEQYF. As DNA, the CDR3 is TGTGCCAGCAGCGGGGGGACTAGTGAATACGAGCAGTACTTC. The V call is TRBV9, the J call TRBJ2-7; 8 bases map to TRBD2. V lost 3 bases to trimming and J lost 4 bases; unmatched junction nucleotides: 6. Germline CDR1 SGDLS, CDR2 YYNGEE. The CDR3 covers 14 residues.

This chain links TRBV6-5 with TRBJ2-2; no definite D call. Trimming left V 0 bases short and J 4 bases short, with 9 bases between. The germline CDR1 and CDR2 sequences are MNHEY and SVGAGI. The CDR3 consists of 15 residues. The CDR3, as DNA: TGTGCCAGCAGTTACTCTGGGCTGAGCACCGGGGAGCTGTTTTTT. Amino acids: CASSYSGLSTGELFF.

This clone was seen only once. The chain employs TRBV9 and TRBJ2-3, with TRBD1 as a possible D gene (5 bases). The CDR3 contains 15 residues. Germline CDR1 SGDLS, CDR2 YYNGEE. The V gene lost 2 bases and the J gene lost 0 bases, with 10 bases spanning the gap. Here the CDR3 reads CASSVGHVSTDTQYF. As DNA, the CDR3 is TGTGCCAGCAGCGTCGGACACGTTAGCACAGATACGCAGTATTTT.

This chain connects TRBV2 to TRBJ2-3; D ambiguous. CDR1 and CDR2 (germline): SNHLY, FYNNEI. The CDR3 totals 14 residues. The V end lost 7 bases, the J end lost 2 bases, and 13 bases lay between the germline ends. This CDR3 reads CASNFQRDTDTQYF. The CDR3 bases are TGTGCCAGCAATTTTCAGCGAGACACAGATACGCAGTATTTT.

This chain joins TRBV7-7 and TRBJ2-2; TRBD2 aligns across 12 bases. Germline V gene data show CDR1 as SSHAT and CDR2 as FNYEAQ (reference sequence). There are 18 residues in the CDR3. With 2 bases clipped from V and 5 bases from J, the junction kept 9 bases outside the gene matches. As DNA, the CDR3 is TGTGCCAGCAGCTTAAGGTTACTAGCGGGAGGAAGAACCGGGGAGCTGTTTTTT. It specifies CASSLRLLAGGRTGELFF.

The CDR3 region is CASSQEEGVGGYTF. CDR3 DNA: TGTGCCAGCAGCCAAGAGGAGGGCGTTGGAGGCTACACCTTC. This chain connects TRBV14 to TRBJ1-2; D gene unclear. CDR1 is SGHDN, CDR2 FVKESK, per germline. The V end lost 0 bases, the J end lost 8 bases, and 13 bases lay between the germline ends. This CDR3 has 14 residues.

The chain couples TRBV6-5 to TRBJ2-7; no clear D. Trimming cost V 6 bases and J 6 bases, with 21 bases left between them. Germline loops: CDR1 MNHEY, CDR2 SVGAGI. The CDR3 spans 15 residues. The CDR3 region is CASSGETLGGREQYF. CDR3 in DNA: TGTGCCAGCAGCGGAGAGACCCTAGGTGGTCGCGAGCAGTACTTC.

The V call is TRBV5-4, the J call TRBJ2-5, with 8 bases identical to TRBD2. Germline V gene lookup returns CDR1 SGHNT and CDR2 YYREEE (reference sequence). Trimming cost V 0 bases and J 4 bases; bases outside gene matches: 8. CDR3 size: 16 residues. CDR3 loop: CASSLARAGGSETQYF. In nucleotides, the CDR3 is TGTGCCAGCAGCTTGGCTAGGGCGGGAGGATCAGAGACCCAGTACTTC.

CDR3 protein: CASRPRDRFTEAFF. DNA of the CDR3: TGTGCCAGCAGGCCCCGGGACAGGTTCACTGAAGCTTTCTTT. This chain connects TRBV6-5 to TRBJ1-1; the match to TRBD1 covers 8 bases. Germline assignment: CDR1 MNHEY and CDR2 SVGAGI. The CDR3 length is 14 residues. V shed 6 bases and J 4 bases; nucleotides not matched to a gene: 7.

This clone was counted a few times. This chain joins TRBV4-3 and TRBJ2-1; D perhaps matches TRBD2 (6 bases). Germline CDR1 is LGHNA and CDR2 is YSLEER. V was trimmed by 4 bases and J by 5 bases, leaving 15 bases between them. This CDR3 region has 15 residues. CDR3 protein: CASSRDFGPNNEQFF. DNA of the CDR3: TGCGCCAGCAGCCGGGACTTCGGCCCCAACAATGAGCAGTTCTTC.

V is TRBV13 and J is TRBJ1-1; TRBD1 agrees at 7 bases. The junction had 2 bases not matched to a gene; V was cut back by 0 bases and J by 1 base. The CDR3 sequence is 15 residues long. In germline, CDR1 is PRHDT, CDR2 FYEKMQ (reference sequence). CDR3 nucleotide sequence: TGTGCCAGCAGCTTAGGACCAGGGGGGAACACTGAAGCTTTCTTT. Translation gives CASSLGPGGNTEAFF. Together with reference TRBV13 and TRBJ1-1, the CDR3 gives the full variable domain: AAGVIQSPRHLIKEKRETATLKCYPIPRHDTVYWYQQGPGQDPQFLISFYEKMQSDKGSIPDRFSAQQFSDYHSELNMSSLELGDSALYFCASSLGPGGNTEAFFGQGTRLTVV.

The chain employs TRBV7-6 and TRBJ2-5, with TRBD1 matching over 7 bases. Germline trimming cut 2 bases from V and 4 bases from J; bases unmatched to any gene: 1. From germline, CDR1 is SGHVS and CDR2 FNYEAQ. This CDR3 comprises 13 residues. The DNA of the CDR3 is TGTGCCAGCAGCTTAAGGGGGCCAGAGACCCAGTACTTC. Its translation: CASSLRGPETQYF.

This sequence joins TRBV11-2 and TRBJ2-7, with unresolved D. Looked up from germline, CDR1 is SGHAT and CDR2 is FQNNGV. The germline V and J ends were trimmed by 0 bases and 9 bases, with 9 bases remaining between them. This CDR3 region has 12 residues. The CDR3 coding sequence is TGTGCCAGCAGCTTAGATGCAGGCTGGCAGTACTTC. Translated: CASSLDAGWQYF.

The chain joins TRBV27 to TRBJ2-7; 7 bases fit TRBD1. CDR1 is MNHEY, CDR2 SMNVEV, per germline (reference sequence). The CDR3 has 12 amino acids. V was pared by 5 bases and J by 9 bases, with 7 bases of the junction left unmatched. CDR3 bases: TGTGCCAGCAGTACATCGACAGGGTTGCAGTACTTC. Residues: CASSTSTGLQYF.

V usage is TRBV6-6 and J usage is TRBJ1-1; D might be TRBD1 (5 bases). This CDR3 contains 13 residues. Deletions cut 10 bases from V and 6 bases from J, with 18 bases between. In germline, CDR1 is MNHNY, CDR2 SVGAGI (reference sequence). Written as DNA, the CDR3 is TGTGCCATCAAACAGGAGATTATCGCTGAAGCTTTCTTT. Protein: CAIKQEIIAEAFF.

This clone has more than one count but fewer than ten. This chain links TRBV18 with TRBJ2-1, with a possible D match to TRBD1 (5 bases). CDR1 and CDR2 from the germline V gene are KGHSH and LQKENI. V dropped 0 bases and J dropped 9 bases, with 9 bases sitting between them. CDR3 length: 13 residues. The CDR3 sequence is CASSPPVGVEQFF. CDR3 nucleotide sequence: TGTGCCAGCTCACCACCGGTAGGGGTTGAGCAGTTCTTC.

This clone was detected only a few times. The chain uses TRBV3-1 (or the pseudogene TRBV3-2) and TRBJ2-2, with 13 nucleotides matching TRBD2. Per the germline V gene, CDR1 is LGHDT and CDR2 is YNNKEL (reference sequence). The CDR3 is 15 residues long. The V segment lost 8 bases and the J segment 5 bases; nucleotides outside the gene matches: 5. For the CDR3, the DNA is TGTGCCAGCGCGACTAGCGGGAGGAGGACCGGGGAGCTGTTTTTT. Translated: CASATSGRRTGELFF.

The gene calls are TRBV7-6 and TRBJ1-4, with 10 bases that match TRBD1. This CDR3 has 16 residues. Unmatched junction bases numbered 5, after V lost 5 bases and J lost 2 bases. Germline V gene lookup returns CDR1 SGHVS and CDR2 FNYEAQ. CDR3 sequence (DNA): TGTGCCAGCAGCCGACAGGGGGCAGGGACTAATGAAAAACTGTTTTTT. As protein: CASSRQGAGTNEKLFF.

The chain combines TRBV28 with TRBJ1-5; a weak D match, TRBD1 (5 bases). The CDR3 loop spans 15 amino acids. Germline assignment: CDR1 MDHEN and CDR2 SYDVKM. The V gene lost 6 bases and the J gene lost 11 bases, with 23 bases spanning the gap. The DNA for the CDR3 is TGTGCCAGCAGGCGGGACCCCTGGTCTCACCGAGCCCAGCATTTT. Its translation is CASRRDPWSHRAQHF.

The chain combines TRBV30 with TRBJ2-1, with 10 nucleotides matching TRBD2. This CDR3 is 15 amino acids long. Germline values: CDR1 GTSNPN, CDR2 SVGIG (reference sequence). Trimming removed 1 base from V and 14 bases from J; junction bases left unmatched: 14. CDR3 residues: CAWSDQWLAGVLKFF. In nucleotides, the CDR3 is TGTGCCTGGAGTGATCAGTGGCTAGCGGGAGTGTTGAAGTTCTTC. The variable domain in full, completed from reference TRBV30 and TRBJ2-1, reads SQTIHQWPATLVQPVGSPLSLECTVEGTSNPNLYWYRQAAGRGLQLLFYSVGIGQISSEVPQNLSASRPQDRQFILSSKKLLLSDSGFYLCAWSDQWLAGVLKFFGPGTRLTVL.

This chain uses TRBV29-1 with TRBJ2-1; TRBD2 matches 8 bases. The germline CDR1 and CDR2 sequences are SQVTM and ANQGSEA. V dropped 1 base and J dropped 4; count of bases not matched to a gene: 3. The CDR3 totals 14 residues. CDR3 protein: CSVEGREEYNEQFF. For the CDR3, the DNA is TGCAGCGTTGAAGGGCGGGAGGAGTACAATGAGCAGTTCTTC.